A selection of T cell receptor beta chains follows, all from one sample in a study of T cell responses to AZD1222 COVID-19 vaccine. Assay used: immunoSEQ multiplex PCR; TCRdb lists only in-frame clones, some missing. The table lists some 45,000 clones, 90% of them singletons. This material consisted of peripheral blood, taken 28 days after the second AZD1222 dose. The source of these receptors is an adult who received the AZD1222 COVID-19 vaccine. CDR3s include the opening cysteine and the closing phenylalanine or tryptophan.

cdr3_length: 14
j_call: TRBJ2-1
v_call: TRBV9
cdr3_aa: CASSVGLPPNEQFF

cdr3_length: 13
j_call: TRBJ1-5
v_call: TRBV24-1
cdr3_aa: CATRAQGQQPQHF

cdr3_length: 9
j_call: TRBJ1-5
v_call: TRBV3-1/TRBV3-2
cdr3_aa: CASEGPQHF

cdr3_length: 14
j_call: TRBJ2-4
v_call: TRBV5-4
cdr3_aa: CASSPLSGENIQYF

cdr3_length: 13
j_call: TRBJ1-1
v_call: TRBV10-1
cdr3_aa: CASSSFMNTEAFF

cdr3_length: 14
j_call: TRBJ2-7
v_call: TRBV9
cdr3_aa: CASESALYPYEQYF

cdr3_length: 12
j_call: TRBJ2-7
v_call: TRBV12-3/TRBV12-4
cdr3_aa: CASSLLGYEQYF

cdr3_length: 12
j_call: TRBJ1-1
v_call: TRBV6-2/TRBV6-3
cdr3_aa: CASSNQGPEAFF

cdr3_length: 17
j_call: TRBJ1-3
v_call: TRBV5-1
cdr3_aa: CASSLEVSGNSGNTIYF

cdr3_length: 16
j_call: TRBJ1-2
v_call: TRBV24-1
cdr3_aa: CATSDLAPQGWYGYTF

cdr3_length: 14
j_call: TRBJ1-1
v_call: TRBV6-2/TRBV6-3
cdr3_aa: CASSYRGPRTEAFF

cdr3_length: 14
j_call: TRBJ2-1
v_call: TRBV7-9
cdr3_aa: CASTWLASGDEQFF

cdr3_length: 15
j_call: TRBJ1-2
v_call: TRBV27
cdr3_aa: CASSSYSGTGVGYTF

cdr3_length: 15
j_call: TRBJ1-1
v_call: TRBV9
cdr3_aa: CASSAGSLGNTEAFF

cdr3_length: 17
j_call: TRBJ2-6
v_call: TRBV5-1
cdr3_aa: CASSLDETGYGANVLTF

cdr3_length: 16
j_call: TRBJ1-2
v_call: TRBV5-8
cdr3_aa: CASSPTRTGGNYGYTF

cdr3_length: 11
j_call: TRBJ2-7
v_call: TRBV29-1
cdr3_aa: CSAHQGYEQYF

cdr3_length: 16
j_call: TRBJ2-2
v_call: TRBV7-2
cdr3_aa: CASSLLAGGRVGELFF

cdr3_length: 14
j_call: TRBJ2-7
v_call: TRBV7-2
cdr3_aa: CASSLVLAGREQYF

cdr3_length: 15
j_call: TRBJ1-5
v_call: TRBV6-6
cdr3_aa: CASSYSNPADQPQHF

cdr3_length: 16
j_call: TRBJ2-5
v_call: TRBV7-9
cdr3_aa: CASSPPLDTQSRTQYF